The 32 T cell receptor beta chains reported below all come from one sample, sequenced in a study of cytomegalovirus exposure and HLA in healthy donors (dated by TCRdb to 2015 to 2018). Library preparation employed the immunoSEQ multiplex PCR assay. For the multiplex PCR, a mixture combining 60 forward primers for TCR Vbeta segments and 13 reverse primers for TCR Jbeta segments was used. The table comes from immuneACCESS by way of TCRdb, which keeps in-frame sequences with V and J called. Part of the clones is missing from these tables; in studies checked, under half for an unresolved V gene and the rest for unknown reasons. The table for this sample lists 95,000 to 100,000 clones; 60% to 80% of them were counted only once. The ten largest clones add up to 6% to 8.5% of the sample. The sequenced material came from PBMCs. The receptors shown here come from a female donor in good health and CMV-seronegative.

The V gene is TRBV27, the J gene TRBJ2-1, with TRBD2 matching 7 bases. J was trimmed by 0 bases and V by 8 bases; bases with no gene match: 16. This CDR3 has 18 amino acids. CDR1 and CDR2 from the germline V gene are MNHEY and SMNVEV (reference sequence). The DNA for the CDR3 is TGTGCCAGCGCTTTTATAGGTAGCGGGCTTGACTCCTACAATGAGCAGTTCTTC. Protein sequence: CASAFIGSGLDSYNEQFF.

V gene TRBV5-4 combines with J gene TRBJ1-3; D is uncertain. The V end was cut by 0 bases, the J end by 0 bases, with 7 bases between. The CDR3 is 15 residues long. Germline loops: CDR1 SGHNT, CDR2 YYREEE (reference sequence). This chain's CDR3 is CASSLEQSSGNTIYF. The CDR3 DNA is TGTGCCAGCAGCTTGGAACAGTCCTCTGGAAACACCATATATTTT.

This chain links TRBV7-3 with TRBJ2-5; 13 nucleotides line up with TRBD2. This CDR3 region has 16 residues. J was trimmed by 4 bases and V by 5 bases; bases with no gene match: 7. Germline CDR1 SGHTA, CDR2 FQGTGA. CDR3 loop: CASSLGTSGAGETQYF. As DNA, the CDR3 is TGTGCCAGCAGCCTTGGGACTAGCGGGGCTGGAGAGACCCAGTACTTC. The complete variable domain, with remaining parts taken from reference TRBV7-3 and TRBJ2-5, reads GAGVSQTPSNKVTEKGKYVELRCDPISGHTALYWYRQSLGQGPEFLIYFQGTGAADDSGLPNDRFFAVRPEGSVSTLKIQRTERGDSAVYLCASSLGTSGAGETQYFGPGTRLLVL.

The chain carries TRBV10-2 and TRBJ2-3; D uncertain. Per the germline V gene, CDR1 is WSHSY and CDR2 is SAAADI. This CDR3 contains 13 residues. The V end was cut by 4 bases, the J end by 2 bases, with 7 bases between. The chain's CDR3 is CASSARSTDTQYF. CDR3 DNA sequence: TGCGCCAGCAGTGCGCGGTCCACAGATACGCAGTATTTT.

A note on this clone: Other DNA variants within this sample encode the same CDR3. This chain's CDR3 is CASRGEPAGGYEQYF. The DNA for the CDR3 is TGTGCCAGCCGAGGGGAACCAGCGGGGGGTTACGAGCAGTACTTC. V gene TRBV2 combines with J gene TRBJ2-7, with 9 bases fitting TRBD2. CDR3 length: 15 amino acids. CDR1 and CDR2 (germline): SNHLY, FYNNEI. Unmatched junction bases numbered 12, after V lost 8 bases and J lost 4 bases.

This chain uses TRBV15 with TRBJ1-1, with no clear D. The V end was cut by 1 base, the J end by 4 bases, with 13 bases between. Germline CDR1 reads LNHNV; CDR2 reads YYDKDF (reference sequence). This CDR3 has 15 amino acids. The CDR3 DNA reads TGTGCCACCAGCAGAGGGAAGACGGAGAGCACTGAAGCTTTCTTT. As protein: CATSRGKTESTEAFF. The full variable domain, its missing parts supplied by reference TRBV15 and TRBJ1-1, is DAMVIQNPRYQVTQFGKPVTLSCSQTLNHNVMYWYQQKSSQAPKLLFHYYDKDFNNEADTPDNFQSRRPNTSFCFLDIRSPGLGDTAMYLCATSRGKTESTEAFFGQGTRLTVV.

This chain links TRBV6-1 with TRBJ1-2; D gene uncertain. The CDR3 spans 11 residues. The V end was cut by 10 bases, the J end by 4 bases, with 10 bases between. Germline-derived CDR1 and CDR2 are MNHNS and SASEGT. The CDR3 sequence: CAIPEPYGYTF. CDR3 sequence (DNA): TGTGCCATCCCAGAACCCTATGGCTACACCTTC.

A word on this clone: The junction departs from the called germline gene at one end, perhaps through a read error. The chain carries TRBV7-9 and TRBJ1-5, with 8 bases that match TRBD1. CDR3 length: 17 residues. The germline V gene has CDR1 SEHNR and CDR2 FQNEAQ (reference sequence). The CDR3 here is CSSSSGTGRYSNQPQHF. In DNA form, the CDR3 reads TGTTCCAGCAGCTCCGGGACAGGCCGTTATAGCAATCAGCCCCAGCATTTT.

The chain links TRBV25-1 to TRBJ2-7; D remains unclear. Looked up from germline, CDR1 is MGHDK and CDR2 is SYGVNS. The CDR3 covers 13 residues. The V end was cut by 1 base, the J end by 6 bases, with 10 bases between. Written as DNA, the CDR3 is TGTGCCAGCAGTGAATTGCTAGTATCCGAGCAGTACTTC. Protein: CASSELLVSEQYF.

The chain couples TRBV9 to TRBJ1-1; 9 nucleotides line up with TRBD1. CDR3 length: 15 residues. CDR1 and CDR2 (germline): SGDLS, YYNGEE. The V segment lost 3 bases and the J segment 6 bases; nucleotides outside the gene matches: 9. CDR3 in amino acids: CASSAGGQGVPEAFF. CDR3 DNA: TGTGCCAGCAGCGCCGGGGGACAGGGAGTGCCTGAAGCTTTCTTT.

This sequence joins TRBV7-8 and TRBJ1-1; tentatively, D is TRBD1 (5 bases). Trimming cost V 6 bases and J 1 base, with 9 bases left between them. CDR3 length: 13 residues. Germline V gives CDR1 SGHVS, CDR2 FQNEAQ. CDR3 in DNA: TGTGCCAGCAGGAGACAGCAGAACACTGAAGCTTTCTTT. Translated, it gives CASRRQQNTEAFF. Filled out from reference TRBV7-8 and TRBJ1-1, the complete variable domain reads GAGVSQSPRYKVAKRGQDVALRCDPISGHVSLFWYQQALGQGPEFLTYFQNEAQLDKSGLPSDRFFAERPEGSVSTLKIQRTQQEDSAVYLCASRRQQNTEAFFGQGTRLTVV.

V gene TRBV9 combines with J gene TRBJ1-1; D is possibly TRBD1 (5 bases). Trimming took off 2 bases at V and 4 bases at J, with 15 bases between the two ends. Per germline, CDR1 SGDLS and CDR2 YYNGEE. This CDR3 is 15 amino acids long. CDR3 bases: TGTGCCAGCAGCGTCCTAGGACCCGGGGGCACTGAAGCTTTCTTT. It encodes CASSVLGPGGTEAFF.

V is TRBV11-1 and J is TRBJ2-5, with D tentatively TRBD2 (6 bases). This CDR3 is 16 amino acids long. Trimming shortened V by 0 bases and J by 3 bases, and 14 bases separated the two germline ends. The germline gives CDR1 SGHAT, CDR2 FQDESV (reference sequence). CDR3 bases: TGTGCCAGCAGCTTAGCTGGGGACCGGGGGAAAGAGACCCAGTACTTC. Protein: CASSLAGDRGKETQYF.

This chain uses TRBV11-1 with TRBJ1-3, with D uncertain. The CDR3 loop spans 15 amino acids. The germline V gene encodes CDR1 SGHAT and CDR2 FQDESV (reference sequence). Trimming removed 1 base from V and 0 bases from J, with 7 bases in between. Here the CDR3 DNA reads TGTGCCAGCAGCTTAGGGGCCTCCTCTGGAAACACCATATATTTT. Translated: CASSLGASSGNTIYF.

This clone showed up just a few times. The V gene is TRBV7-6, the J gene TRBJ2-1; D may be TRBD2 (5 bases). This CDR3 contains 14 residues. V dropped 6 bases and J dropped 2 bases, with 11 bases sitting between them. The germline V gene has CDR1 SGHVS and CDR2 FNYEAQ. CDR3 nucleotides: TGTGCCAGCAGTAAAAGCGGTCCCTACAATGAGCAGTTCTTC. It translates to CASSKSGPYNEQFF. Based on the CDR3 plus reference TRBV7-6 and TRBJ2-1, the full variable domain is GAGVSQSPRYKVTKRGQDVALRCDPISGHVSLYWYRQALGQGPEFLTYFNYEAQQDKSGLPNDRFSAERPEGSISTLTIQRTEQRDSAMYRCASSKSGPYNEQFFGPGTRLTVL.

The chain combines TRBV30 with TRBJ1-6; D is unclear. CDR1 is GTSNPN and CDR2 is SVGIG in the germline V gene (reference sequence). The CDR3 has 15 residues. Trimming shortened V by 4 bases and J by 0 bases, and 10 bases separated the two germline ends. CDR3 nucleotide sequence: TGTGCCTGGAAAAAAAGGAGCTCCTATAATTCACCCCTCCACTTT. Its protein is CAWKKRSSYNSPLHF.

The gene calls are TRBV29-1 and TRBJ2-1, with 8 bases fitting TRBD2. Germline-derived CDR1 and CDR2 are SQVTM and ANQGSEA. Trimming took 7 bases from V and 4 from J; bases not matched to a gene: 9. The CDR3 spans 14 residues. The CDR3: CSGGGGRFYNEQFF. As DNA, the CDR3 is TGCAGCGGAGGTGGCGGGAGGTTTTACAATGAGCAGTTCTTC.

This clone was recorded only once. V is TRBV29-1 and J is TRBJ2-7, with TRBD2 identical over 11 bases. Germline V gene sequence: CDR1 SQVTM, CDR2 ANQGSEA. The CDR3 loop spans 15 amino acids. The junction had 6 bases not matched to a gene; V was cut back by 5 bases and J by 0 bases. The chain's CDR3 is CSVLGLAGISYEQYF. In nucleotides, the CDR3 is TGCAGCGTTCTCGGACTAGCGGGTATCTCCTACGAGCAGTACTTC.

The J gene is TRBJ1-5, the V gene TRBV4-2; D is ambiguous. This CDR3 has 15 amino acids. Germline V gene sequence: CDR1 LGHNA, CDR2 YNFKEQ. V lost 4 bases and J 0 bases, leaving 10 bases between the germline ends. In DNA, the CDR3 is TGTGCCAGCAGCCCGACTATTAATAGCAATCAGCCCCAGCATTTT. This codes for CASSPTINSNQPQHF.

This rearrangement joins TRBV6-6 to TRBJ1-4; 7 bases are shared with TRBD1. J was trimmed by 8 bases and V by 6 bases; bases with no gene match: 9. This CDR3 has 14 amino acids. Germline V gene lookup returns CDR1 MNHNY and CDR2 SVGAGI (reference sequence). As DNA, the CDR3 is TGTGCCAGCAGGCCACAGGGGCCGGGGGAAAAACTGTTTTTT. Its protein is CASRPQGPGEKLFF.

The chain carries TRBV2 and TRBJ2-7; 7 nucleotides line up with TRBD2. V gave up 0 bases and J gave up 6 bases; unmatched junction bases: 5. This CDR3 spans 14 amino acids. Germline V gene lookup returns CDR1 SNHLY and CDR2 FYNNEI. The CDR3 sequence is CASSEAREKGEQYF. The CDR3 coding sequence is TGTGCCAGCAGTGAAGCGCGGGAGAAGGGCGAGCAGTACTTC.

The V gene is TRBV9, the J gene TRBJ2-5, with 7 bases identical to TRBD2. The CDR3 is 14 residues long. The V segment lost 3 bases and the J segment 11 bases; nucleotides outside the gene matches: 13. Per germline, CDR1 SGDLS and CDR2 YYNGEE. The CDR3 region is CASSERDRREEQYF. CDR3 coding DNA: TGTGCCAGCAGCGAGAGGGACCGACGGGAGGAGCAGTACTTC.

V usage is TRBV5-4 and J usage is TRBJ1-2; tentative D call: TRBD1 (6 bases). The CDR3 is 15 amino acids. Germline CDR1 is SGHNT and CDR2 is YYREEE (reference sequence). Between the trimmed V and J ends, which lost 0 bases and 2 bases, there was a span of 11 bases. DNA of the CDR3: TGTGCCAGCAGCTTGGGGGGGCAGGCGAACTATGGCTACACCTTC. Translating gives CASSLGGQANYGYTF.

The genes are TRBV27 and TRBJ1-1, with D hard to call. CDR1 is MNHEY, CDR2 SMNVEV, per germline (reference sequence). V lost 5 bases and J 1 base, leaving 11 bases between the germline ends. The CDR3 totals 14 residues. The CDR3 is CASSPRRGNTEAFF. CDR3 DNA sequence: TGTGCCAGCAGTCCTCGGCGGGGGAACACTGAAGCTTTCTTT.

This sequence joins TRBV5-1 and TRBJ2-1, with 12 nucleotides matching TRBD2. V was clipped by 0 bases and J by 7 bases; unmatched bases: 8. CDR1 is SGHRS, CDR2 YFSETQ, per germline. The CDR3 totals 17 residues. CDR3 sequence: CASSLAFRTSGANEQFF. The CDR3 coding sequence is TGCGCCAGCAGCTTGGCCTTCAGGACTAGCGGGGCAAATGAGCAGTTCTTC.

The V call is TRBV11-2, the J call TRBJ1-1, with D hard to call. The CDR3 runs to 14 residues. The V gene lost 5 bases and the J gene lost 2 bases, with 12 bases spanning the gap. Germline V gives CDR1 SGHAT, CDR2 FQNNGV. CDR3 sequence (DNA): TGTGCCAGCAGCCTGTTGAGGGCTAACACTGAAGCTTTCTTT. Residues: CASSLLRANTEAFF.

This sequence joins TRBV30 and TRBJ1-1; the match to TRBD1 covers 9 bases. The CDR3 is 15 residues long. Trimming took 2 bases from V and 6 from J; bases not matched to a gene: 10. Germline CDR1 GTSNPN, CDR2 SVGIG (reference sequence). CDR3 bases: TGTGCCTGGAGTCCACGGACAGGGGTAGTAGCTGAAGCTTTCTTT. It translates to CAWSPRTGVVAEAFF.

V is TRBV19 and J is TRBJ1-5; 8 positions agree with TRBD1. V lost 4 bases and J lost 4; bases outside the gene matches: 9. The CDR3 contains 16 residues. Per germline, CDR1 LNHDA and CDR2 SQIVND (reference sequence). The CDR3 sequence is CASSTPDRAPNQPQHF. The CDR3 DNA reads TGTGCCAGTAGTACCCCGGACAGGGCGCCAAATCAGCCCCAGCATTTT.

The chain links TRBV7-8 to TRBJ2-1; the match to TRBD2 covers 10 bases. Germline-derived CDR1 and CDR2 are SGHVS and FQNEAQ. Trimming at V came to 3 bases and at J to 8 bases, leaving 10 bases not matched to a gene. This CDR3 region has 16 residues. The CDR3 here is CASSFPPAGGIDEQFF. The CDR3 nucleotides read TGTGCCAGCAGCTTCCCCCCAGCGGGAGGGATCGATGAGCAGTTCTTC. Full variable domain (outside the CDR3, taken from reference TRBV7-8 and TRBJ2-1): GAGVSQSPRYKVAKRGQDVALRCDPISGHVSLFWYQQALGQGPEFLTYFQNEAQLDKSGLPSDRFFAERPEGSVSTLKIQRTQQEDSAVYLCASSFPPAGGIDEQFFGPGTRLTVL.

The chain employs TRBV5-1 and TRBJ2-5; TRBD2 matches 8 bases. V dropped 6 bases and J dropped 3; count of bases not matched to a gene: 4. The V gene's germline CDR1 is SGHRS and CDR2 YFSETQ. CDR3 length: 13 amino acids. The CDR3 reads CASKTSAEETQYF. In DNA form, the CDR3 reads TGCGCCAGCAAGACTAGCGCTGAAGAGACCCAGTACTTC.

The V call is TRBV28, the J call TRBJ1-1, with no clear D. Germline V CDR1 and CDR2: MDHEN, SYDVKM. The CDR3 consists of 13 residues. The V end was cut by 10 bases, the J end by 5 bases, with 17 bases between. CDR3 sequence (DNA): TGTGCCACCCTTACACCCCGCAGGACTGAAGCTTTCTTT. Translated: CATLTPRRTEAFF.

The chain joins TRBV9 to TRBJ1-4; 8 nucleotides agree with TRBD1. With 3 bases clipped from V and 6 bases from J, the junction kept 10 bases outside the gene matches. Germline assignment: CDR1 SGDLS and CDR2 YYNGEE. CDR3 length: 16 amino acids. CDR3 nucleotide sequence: TGTGCCAGCAGCGCGCCCTCGGGACAGGATCATGAAAAACTGTTTTTT. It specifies CASSAPSGQDHEKLFF. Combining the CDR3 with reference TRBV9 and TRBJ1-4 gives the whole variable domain DSGVTQTPKHLITATGQRVTLRCSPRSGDLSVYWYQQSLDQGLQFLIQYYNGEERAKGNILERFSAQQFPDLHSELNLSSLELGDSALYFCASSAPSGQDHEKLFFGSGTQLSVL.